These 16 T cell receptor beta chains originate from one sample sequenced in a study of type 1 regulatory T cells (dated by TCRdb to the early 2020s). TCRdb records Illumina MiSeq as the sequencer. TCRdb's own reprocessing of the public reads used fastp at Q25 and MiXCR and kept productive beta chains. Rows with a matching CDR3 protein are joined into one entry that keeps the most common DNA and genes. The sample profile shows some 89,000 distinct CDR3 sequences; 25% to 40% of them were found once. Around 2.3% of the sample rests with the top ten. Sequenced sample: CD4+ T cells, either the whole sample or a sorted fraction (not recorded which). Every receptor here comes from a human donor in good health.

This clonotype was detected only a few times. The J gene is TRBJ2-1, the V gene TRBV27, with 9 positions matching TRBD1. The CDR3 sequence is 14 residues long. The V gene's germline CDR1 is MNHEY and CDR2 SMNVEV (reference sequence). With 2 bases clipped from V and 12 bases from J, the junction kept 8 bases outside the gene matches. CDR3 region: CASSLRAGGQGQFF. Written as DNA, the CDR3 is TGTGCCAGCAGTTTAAGGGCAGGGGGACAGGGGCAGTTCTTC.

This sequence joins TRBV28 and TRBJ1-6; tentatively, D is TRBD1 (5 bases). Germline CDR1 MDHEN, CDR2 SYDVKM. This CDR3 is 18 amino acids long. V lost 3 bases and J 2 bases, leaving 17 bases between the germline ends. The CDR3 region has the DNA TGTGCCAGCAGTTTCAGGCCCGGGCAGGGCACCTATAATTCACCCCTCCACTTT. Protein sequence: CASSFRPGQGTYNSPLHF.

The chain carries TRBV15 and TRBJ1-5; D is unresolved. Germline V gene lookup returns CDR1 LNHNV and CDR2 YYDKDF (reference sequence). This CDR3 has 13 residues. With 3 bases removed from V and 5 bases from J, the gap between germline ends came to 8 bases. The CDR3 loop reads CATSRNKYQPQHF. CDR3 coding DNA: TGTGCCACCAGCAGGAACAAATATCAGCCCCAGCATTTT.

This clonotype occurred a few times. This sequence joins TRBV20-1 and TRBJ2-1; 8 bases match TRBD2. The CDR3 has 15 amino acids. Trimming cost V 4 bases and J 0 bases; bases outside gene matches: 5. Germline lookup yields CDR1 DFQATT and CDR2 SNEGSKA (reference sequence). As DNA, the CDR3 is TGCAGTGCTATAACGGGGGGGAGCTCCTACAATGAGCAGTTCTTC. Residues: CSAITGGSSYNEQFF.

The count of this clonotype is one. The chain combines TRBV9 with TRBJ2-1; tentative D call: TRBD2 (6 bases). Trimming left V 0 bases short and J 4 bases short, with 14 bases between. The CDR3 loop spans 16 amino acids. The V gene's germline CDR1 is SGDLS and CDR2 YYNGEE. The CDR3 reads CASSVDATRGYNEQFF. As DNA, the CDR3 is TGTGCCAGCAGCGTAGATGCGACTAGGGGTTACAATGAGCAGTTCTTC.

The chain joins TRBV12-3 or TRBV12-4 to TRBJ2-7; 9 bases line up with TRBD1. The CDR3 consists of 14 residues. J was trimmed by 5 bases and V by 7 bases; bases with no gene match: 9. CDR3 amino acids: CASKGTGFFHEQYF. The CDR3 coding sequence is TGTGCCAGCAAAGGGACAGGGTTTTTCCACGAGCAGTACTTC.

This clonotype was counted a few times. The chain combines TRBV4-3 with TRBJ1-1, with D possibly matching TRBD1 (6 bases). Per the germline V gene, CDR1 is LGHNA and CDR2 is YSLEER. The CDR3 consists of 14 residues. Trimming stripped 1 base from V and 4 bases from J, with 10 bases between. CDR3 sequence reads: CASSQALRGTEAFF. CDR3 sequence (DNA): TGCGCCAGCAGCCAAGCTCTCAGGGGCACTGAAGCTTTCTTT.

The V and J genes are TRBV5-6 and TRBJ2-1, with 11 bases identical to TRBD2. Losses at the gene ends were 1 base for V and 4 bases for J; bases not matched to a gene: 4. The germline CDR1 and CDR2 sequences are SGHDT and YYEEEE. This CDR3 has 16 residues. This chain's CDR3 is CASSLWRLAGYNEQFF. The CDR3 coding sequence is TGTGCCAGCAGCTTGTGGCGACTAGCGGGGTACAATGAGCAGTTCTTC.

This sequence joins TRBV6-5 and TRBJ2-1; TRBD1 is a possible D gene (5 bases). The CDR3 consists of 15 residues. The germline V gene encodes CDR1 MNHEY and CDR2 SVGAGI. V dropped 0 bases and J dropped 7 bases, with 13 bases sitting between them. The CDR3 coding sequence is TGTGCCAGCAGTTACTCGCTCGTAGGGGATAATGAGCAGTTCTTC. Translated, it gives CASSYSLVGDNEQFF.

This clonotype occurred a few times. The gene calls are TRBV24-1 and TRBJ2-2, with 12 bases identical to TRBD2. Looked up from germline, CDR1 is KGHDR and CDR2 is SFDVKD. V was clipped by 3 bases and J by 2 bases; unmatched bases: 3. There are 17 residues in the CDR3. Written as DNA, the CDR3 is TGTGCCACCAGTGATCCTAGCGGGAGGGGAAACACCGGGGAGCTGTTTTTT. Translating it yields CATSDPSGRGNTGELFF.

The chain combines TRBV18 with TRBJ1-2; 9 bases line up with TRBD1. The CDR3 runs to 15 residues. Germline V lookup: CDR1 KGHSH, CDR2 LQKENI. V shed 3 bases, J shed 4 bases, and the junction held 6 bases outside the gene matches. CDR3 bases: TGTGCCAGCTCACCGCAACAGGGGGCTGCCTATGGCTACACCTTC. This translates into CASSPQQGAAYGYTF.

This clonotype was detected only a few times. The genes are TRBV6-2 or TRBV6-3 and TRBJ1-6, with a possible D match to TRBD1 (6 bases). The CDR3 runs 13 residues. The ends were cut back, 4 bases at V and 9 bases at J, with 10 bases in the middle. CDR1 is MNHEY and CDR2 is SVGEGT in the germline V gene. The CDR3 is CASSSGTPSPLHF. The DNA for the CDR3 is TGTGCCAGCAGTTCCGGGACACCTTCACCCCTCCACTTT.

In this sample, this clonotype turned up a few times. The genes are TRBV12-3 or TRBV12-4 and TRBJ2-1; either TRBD1 or TRBD2 may fit D (5 bases each). The V gene lost 6 bases and the J gene lost 0 bases, with 9 bases spanning the gap. The CDR3 has 14 residues. As DNA, the CDR3 is TGTGCCAGCAGGAAGGGGAGCTCCTACAATGAGCAGTTCTTC. Residues: CASRKGSSYNEQFF.

The chain recombines TRBV7-6 with TRBJ1-5; unclear D gene. Germline V gene lookup returns CDR1 SGHVS and CDR2 FNYEAQ. The CDR3 has 14 residues. V was shortened by 5 bases and J by 6 bases, with 14 bases between the two germline ends. CDR3 region: CASSQGGNVQPQHF. The CDR3, as DNA: TGTGCCAGCAGCCAAGGTGGAAATGTTCAGCCCCAGCATTTT.

V usage is TRBV7-3 and J usage is TRBJ2-3; D might be TRBD2 (7 bases). Germline V CDR1 and CDR2: SGHTA, FQGTGA. V was cut by 5 bases and J by 6 bases, with 15 bases left in between. The CDR3 is made up of 14 amino acids. Here the CDR3 reads CASSPTRGADTQYF. As DNA, the CDR3 is TGTGCCAGCAGCCCGACCCGGGGGGCTGATACGCAGTATTTT.

J is TRBJ2-1 and V is TRBV3-1; TRBD2 aligns across 13 bases. After removal of 0 bases from V and 8 bases from J, the junction contained 16 bases not matched to a gene. CDR1 and CDR2 (germline): LGHDT, YNNKEL (reference sequence). The CDR3 runs 20 residues. CDR3 region: CASSQERGLAGFRPRDEQFF. DNA for the CDR3: TGTGCCAGCAGCCAAGAACGGGGACTAGCGGGATTCCGGCCTCGTGATGAGCAGTTCTTC.